This TCR beta chain was sequenced during a study of blood T cell repertoires in COVID-19. For the study at large: Samples representing acute and convalescent COVID-19 were sourced from the United States, Italy and Spain.

The CDR3 spans 17 residues. The V gene's germline CDR1 is MDHEN and CDR2 SYDVKM. V was clipped by 4 bases and J by 3 bases; unmatched bases: 11. In the original workflow: Estimates of nucleated cell counts were drawn from the amplification of reference gene primers. Sequenced by immunoSEQ multiplex PCR; TCRdb stores in-frame clones only, minus some. Clone size and the V and J calls come from that table; the DNA yielded D and trimming. The sample yields some 70,000 clones, 70% to 90% seen once. The source of this sequence is a man between 25 and 39 years old with acute or convalescent COVID-19. The chain joins TRBV28 to TRBJ2-2; 7 bases are shared with TRBD2. Input material: peripheral blood. In DNA, the CDR3 is TGTGCCAGCAGTTCCCCCCCAGCGGGAAAACACACCGGGGAGCTGTTTTTT. Amino acid sequence: CASSSPPAGKHTGELFF. The complete variable domain, with remaining parts taken from reference TRBV28 and TRBJ2-2, reads DVKVTQSSRYLVKRTGEKVFLECVQDMDHENMFWYRQDPGLGLRLIYFSYDVKMKEKGDIPEGYSVSREKKERFSLILESASTNQTSMYLCASSSPPAGKHTGELFFGEGSRLTVL.